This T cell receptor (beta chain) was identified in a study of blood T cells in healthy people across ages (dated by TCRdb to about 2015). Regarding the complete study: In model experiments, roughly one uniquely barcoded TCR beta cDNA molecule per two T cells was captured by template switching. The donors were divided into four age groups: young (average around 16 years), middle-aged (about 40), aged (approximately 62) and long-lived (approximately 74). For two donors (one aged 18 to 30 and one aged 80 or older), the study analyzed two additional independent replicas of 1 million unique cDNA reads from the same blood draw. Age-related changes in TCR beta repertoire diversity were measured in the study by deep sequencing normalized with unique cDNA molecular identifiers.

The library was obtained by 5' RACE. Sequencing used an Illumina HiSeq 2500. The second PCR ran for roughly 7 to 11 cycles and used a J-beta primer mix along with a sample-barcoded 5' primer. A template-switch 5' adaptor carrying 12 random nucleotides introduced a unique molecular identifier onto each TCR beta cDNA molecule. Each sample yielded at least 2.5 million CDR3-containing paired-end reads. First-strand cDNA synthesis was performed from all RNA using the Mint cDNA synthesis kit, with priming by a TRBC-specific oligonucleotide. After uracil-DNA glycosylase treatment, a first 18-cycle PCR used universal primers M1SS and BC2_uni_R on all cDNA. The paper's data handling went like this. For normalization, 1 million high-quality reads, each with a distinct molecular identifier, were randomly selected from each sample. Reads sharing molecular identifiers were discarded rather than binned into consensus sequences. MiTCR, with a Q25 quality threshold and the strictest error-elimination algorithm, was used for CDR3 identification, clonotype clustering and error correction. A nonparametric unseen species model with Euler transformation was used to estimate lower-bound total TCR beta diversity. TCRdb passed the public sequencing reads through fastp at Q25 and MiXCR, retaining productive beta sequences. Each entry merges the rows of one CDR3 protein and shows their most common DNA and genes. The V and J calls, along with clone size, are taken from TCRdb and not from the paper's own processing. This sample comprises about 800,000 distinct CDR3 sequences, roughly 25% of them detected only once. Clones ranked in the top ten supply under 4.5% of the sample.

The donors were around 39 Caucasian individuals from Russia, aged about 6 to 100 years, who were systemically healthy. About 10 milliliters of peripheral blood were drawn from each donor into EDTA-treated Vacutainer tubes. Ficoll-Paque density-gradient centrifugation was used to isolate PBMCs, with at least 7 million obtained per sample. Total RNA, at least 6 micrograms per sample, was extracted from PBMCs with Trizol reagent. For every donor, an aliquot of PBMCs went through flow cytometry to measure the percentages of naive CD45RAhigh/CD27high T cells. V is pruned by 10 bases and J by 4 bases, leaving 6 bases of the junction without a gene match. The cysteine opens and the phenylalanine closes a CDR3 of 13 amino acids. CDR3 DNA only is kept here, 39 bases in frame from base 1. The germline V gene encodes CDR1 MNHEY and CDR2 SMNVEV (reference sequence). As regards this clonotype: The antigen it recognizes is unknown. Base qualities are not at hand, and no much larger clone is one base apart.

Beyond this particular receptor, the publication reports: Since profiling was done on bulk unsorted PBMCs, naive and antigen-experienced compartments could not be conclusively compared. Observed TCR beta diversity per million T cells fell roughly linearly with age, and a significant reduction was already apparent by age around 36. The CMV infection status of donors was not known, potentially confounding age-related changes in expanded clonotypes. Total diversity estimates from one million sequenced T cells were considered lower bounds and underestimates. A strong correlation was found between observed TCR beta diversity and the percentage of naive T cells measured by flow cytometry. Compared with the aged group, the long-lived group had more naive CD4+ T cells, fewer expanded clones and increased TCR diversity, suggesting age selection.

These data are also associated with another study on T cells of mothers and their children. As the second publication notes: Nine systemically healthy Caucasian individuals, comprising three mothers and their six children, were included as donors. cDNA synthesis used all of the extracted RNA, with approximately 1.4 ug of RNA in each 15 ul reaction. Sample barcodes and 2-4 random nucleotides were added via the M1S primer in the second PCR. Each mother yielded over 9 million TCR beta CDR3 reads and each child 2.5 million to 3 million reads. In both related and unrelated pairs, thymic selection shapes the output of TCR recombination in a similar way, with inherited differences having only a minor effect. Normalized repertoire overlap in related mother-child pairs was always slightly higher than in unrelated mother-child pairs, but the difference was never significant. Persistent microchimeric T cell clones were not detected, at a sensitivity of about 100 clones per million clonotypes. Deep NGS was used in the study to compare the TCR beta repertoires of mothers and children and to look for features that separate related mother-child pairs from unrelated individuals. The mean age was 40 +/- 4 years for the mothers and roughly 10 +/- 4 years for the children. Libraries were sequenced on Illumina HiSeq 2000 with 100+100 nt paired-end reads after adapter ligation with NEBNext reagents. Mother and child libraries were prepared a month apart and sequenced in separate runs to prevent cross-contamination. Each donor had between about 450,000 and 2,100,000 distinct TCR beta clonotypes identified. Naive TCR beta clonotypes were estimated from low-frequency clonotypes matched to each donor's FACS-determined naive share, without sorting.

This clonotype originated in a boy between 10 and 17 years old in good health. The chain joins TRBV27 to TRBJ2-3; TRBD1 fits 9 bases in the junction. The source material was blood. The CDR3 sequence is CAMADRGADTQYF. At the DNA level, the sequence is TGTGCCATGGCCGACAGGGGGGCAGATACGCAGTATTTT.